This is a list of T cell receptor beta chains from one sample in a study of blood T cell repertoires in COVID-19. Clones were sequenced by immunoSEQ multiplex PCR, and TCRdb holds only the in-frame ones, with some missing. The table lists approximately 300,000 clones, 90% of them singletons. The sample was PBMCs or T cells enriched from blood (not recorded which). The source is a man between 60 and 75 years old who had recovered from COVID-19. The CDR3 runs from the conserved cysteine through the conserved F or W. A D gene is named only where the DNA matches it firmly. Clone size is not always given. Where it is, it says once, few, many or a class for expanded clones.

clone_size: NA
j_call: TRBJ2-3
d_call: NA
v_call: TRBV9
cdr3_aa: CASSVAAGWSDTQYF
cdr3_nt: TGTGCCAGCAGCGTAGCGGCGGGATGGTCAGATACGCAGTATTTT

clone_size: few
j_call: TRBJ1-2
d_call: NA
v_call: TRBV2
cdr3_aa: CASRIRDGYTF
cdr3_nt: TGTGCCAGCAGAATCAGGGATGGCTACACCTTC

clone_size: NA
j_call: TRBJ1-2
d_call: TRBD1
v_call: TRBV28
cdr3_aa: CASSPGGTVYGYTF
cdr3_nt: TGTGCCAGCAGTCCGGGAGGGACAGTATATGGCTACACCTTC

clone_size: NA
j_call: TRBJ1-2
d_call: NA
v_call: TRBV6-6
cdr3_aa: CASSRDGLYGYTF
cdr3_nt: TGTGCCAGCAGTCGAGACGGACTCTATGGCTACACCTTC

clone_size: NA
j_call: TRBJ1-5
d_call: TRBD1
v_call: TRBV4-1
cdr3_aa: CASSQSLLQGAYSNQPQHF
cdr3_nt: TGCGCCAGCAGCCAATCCCTCTTGCAGGGGGCCTATAGCAATCAGCCCCAGCATTTT

clone_size: NA
j_call: TRBJ1-4
d_call: TRBD1
v_call: TRBV7-2
cdr3_aa: CASSYRQGINEKLFF
cdr3_nt: TGTGCCAGCAGCTACCGACAGGGGATTAATGAAAAACTGTTTTTT

clone_size: NA
j_call: TRBJ2-1
d_call: NA
v_call: TRBV14
cdr3_aa: CASSPSDGRRNNEQFF
cdr3_nt: TGTGCCAGCAGCCCTTCCGACGGGAGAAGAAACAATGAGCAGTTCTTC

clone_size: NA
j_call: TRBJ2-3
d_call: NA
v_call: TRBV4-2
cdr3_aa: CASSQDSTLTDTQYF
cdr3_nt: TGTGCCAGCAGCCAAGATAGCACCCTTACAGATACGCAGTATTTT

clone_size: NA
j_call: TRBJ2-1
d_call: TRBD2
v_call: TRBV19
cdr3_aa: CASTLAGGIYNEQFF
cdr3_nt: TGTGCCAGTACCCTAGCGGGAGGGATTTACAATGAGCAGTTCTTC

clone_size: once
j_call: TRBJ1-1
d_call: NA
v_call: TRBV18
cdr3_aa: CASSPSGLNTEAFF
cdr3_nt: TGTGCCAGCTCACCATCTGGCCTGAACACTGAAGCTTTCTTT

clone_size: once
j_call: TRBJ1-1
d_call: NA
v_call: TRBV4-1
cdr3_aa: CASSREGGALGTEAFF
cdr3_nt: TGCGCCAGCAGCCGGGAGGGCGGGGCACTTGGCACTGAAGCTTTCTTT

clone_size: NA
j_call: TRBJ2-3
d_call: NA
v_call: TRBV9
cdr3_aa: CASTETGSGFTDTQYF
cdr3_nt: TGTGCCAGCACCGAAACCGGGTCCGGATTTACAGATACGCAGTATTTT

clone_size: NA
j_call: TRBJ2-1
d_call: TRBD2
v_call: TRBV7-8
cdr3_aa: CASSWVAGGIVGQFF
cdr3_nt: TGTGCCAGCAGCTGGGTAGCGGGAGGAATAGTCGGGCAGTTCTTC

clone_size: NA
j_call: TRBJ2-2
d_call: NA
v_call: TRBV10-1
cdr3_aa: CASSGSGGELFF
cdr3_nt: TGCGCCAGCAGTGGGTCCGGCGGGGAGCTGTTTTTT

clone_size: NA
j_call: TRBJ1-1
d_call: TRBD1
v_call: TRBV18
cdr3_aa: CASSLGQGANTEAFF
cdr3_nt: TGTGCCAGCTCACTGGGACAGGGGGCGAACACTGAAGCTTTCTTT

clone_size: few
j_call: TRBJ1-1
d_call: TRBD1
v_call: TRBV4-1
cdr3_aa: CASSLIRTGGFQNTEAFF
cdr3_nt: TGCGCCAGCAGCCTAATAAGGACAGGGGGCTTTCAGAACACTGAAGCTTTCTTT

clone_size: NA
j_call: TRBJ1-2
d_call: NA
v_call: TRBV9
cdr3_aa: CASSSLGGNYGYTF
cdr3_nt: TGTGCCAGCAGCTCACTGGGGGGTAACTATGGCTACACCTTC

clone_size: NA
j_call: TRBJ1-2
d_call: NA
v_call: TRBV5-6
cdr3_aa: CASRGWGGVDGYTF
cdr3_nt: TGTGCCAGCAGGGGATGGGGAGGGGTAGATGGCTACACCTTC

clone_size: NA
j_call: TRBJ2-3
d_call: TRBD1
v_call: TRBV3-1/TRBV3-2
cdr3_aa: CASSHGAGTASKDTQYF
cdr3_nt: TGTGCCAGCAGCCACGGCGCCGGGACAGCCAGTAAAGATACGCAGTATTTT

clone_size: NA
j_call: TRBJ2-2
d_call: TRBD1
v_call: TRBV2
cdr3_aa: CASRGQGENTGELFF
cdr3_nt: TGTGCCAGCAGGGGACAGGGAGAGAACACCGGGGAGCTGTTTTTT

clone_size: NA
j_call: TRBJ1-6
d_call: NA
v_call: TRBV3-1/TRBV3-2
cdr3_aa: CASSPGVYNSPLHF
cdr3_nt: TGTGCCAGCAGCCCCGGGGTCTATAATTCACCCCTCCACTTT

clone_size: NA
j_call: TRBJ1-1
d_call: TRBD1
v_call: TRBV2
cdr3_aa: CASNDRGNTEAFF
cdr3_nt: TGTGCCAGTAACGACAGGGGGAACACTGAAGCTTTCTTT